A selection of T cell receptor beta chains follows, all from one sample in a study of cytomegalovirus exposure and HLA in healthy donors. The repertoire was sequenced with immunoSEQ multiplex PCR; TCRdb's copy has only in-frame clones and lacks some. There are around 110,000 clones in the sample; 74% occur only once, and 4.8% lies in the top ten. The sample comprised PBMCs. The receptors shown here come from a man aged 25-45 years in good health and CMV-seropositive. The CDR3 runs from the conserved cysteine through the conserved F or W. The order of the fields is V gene, clone size, D gene, J gene, CDR3 protein, CDR3 DNA. The D gene is left open where the match is weak. Size is omitted from some rows. Given values are once, few, many or a class for expanded clones.

>TRBV19|NA|NA|TRBJ1-2
CASTNRMLYGYTF
TGTGCCAGTACCAACAGAATGCTCTATGGCTACACCTTC
>TRBV25-1|NA|NA|TRBJ1-6
CASSQGRALHF
TGTGCCAGCAGTCAGGGGCGGGCCCTCCACTTT
>TRBV28|NA|NA|TRBJ1-5
CASSLTVDSVQPQHF
TGTGCCAGCAGTTTGACGGTGGATAGCGTTCAGCCCCAGCATTTT
>TRBV6-6|few|NA|TRBJ2-5
CASSPRLETQYF
TGTGCCAGCAGCCCCAGACTTGAGACCCAGTACTTC
>TRBV11-2|NA|NA|TRBJ1-5
CATSEGRFQPQHF
TGTGCCACCTCGGAGGGGCGGTTTCAGCCCCAGCATTTT
>TRBV19|NA|NA|TRBJ1-5
CASSTQGHQPQHF
TGTGCCAGTAGTACACAGGGTCATCAGCCCCAGCATTTT
>TRBV28|NA|NA|TRBJ1-2
CASSSPGGGAPYGYTF
TGTGCCAGCAGTTCCCCCGGCGGGGGTGCCCCCTATGGCTACACCTTC
>TRBV5-1|NA|NA|TRBJ1-1
CASSSPVNTEAFF
TGCGCCAGCAGCTCCCCCGTGAACACTGAAGCTTTCTTT
>TRBV5-6|NA|NA|TRBJ2-7
CASGANEQYF
TGTGCCAGCGGTGCGAACGAGCAGTACTTC
>TRBV6-5|NA|TRBD1|TRBJ1-2
CASSRPDRHGYTF
TGTGCCAGCAGCCGCCCGGACAGGCATGGCTACACCTTC
>TRBV10-2|once|NA|TRBJ2-5
CASNPRGIEETQYF
TGCGCCAGCAACCCCCGAGGGATCGAAGAGACCCAGTACTTC
>TRBV25-1|NA|NA|TRBJ2-5
CASSEYGVSRARETQYF
TGTGCCAGCAGTGAATATGGGGTGTCCAGGGCACGAGAGACCCAGTACTTC
>TRBV30|NA|NA|TRBJ2-2
CAWSPTGVGELFF
TGTGCCTGGAGCCCTACAGGAGTCGGGGAGCTGTTTTTT
>TRBV19|many|NA|TRBJ2-2
CASSPRVLGELFF
TGTGCCAGTAGTCCGAGGGTGCTCGGGGAGCTGTTTTTT
>TRBV4-1|NA|TRBD1|TRBJ1-1
CASSHGQGLVNTEAFF
TGCGCCAGCAGCCATGGACAGGGACTTGTGAACACTGAAGCTTTCTTT
>TRBV28|NA|TRBD1|TRBJ1-1
CASGDRASLNTEAFF
TGTGCCAGCGGGGACAGGGCTAGTCTGAACACTGAAGCTTTCTTT
>TRBV4-1|few|NA|TRBJ2-1
CASSQGGHNEQFF
TGCGCCAGCAGCCAAGGAGGGCACAATGAGCAGTTCTTC
>TRBV5-1|NA|NA|TRBJ2-1
CASSFSQGNNEQFF
TGCGCCAGCAGCTTCTCCCAGGGCAACAATGAGCAGTTCTTC
>TRBV7-8|NA|TRBD1|TRBJ1-3
CASSQTGAGNTIYF
TGTGCCAGCAGCCAGACAGGGGCCGGAAACACCATATATTTT
>TRBV5-1|NA|TRBD1|TRBJ2-2
CASSLTGGGNTGELFF
TGCGCCAGCAGCTTGACAGGGGGAGGGAACACCGGGGAGCTGTTTTTT
>TRBV28|once|TRBD1|TRBJ2-1
CASSLPGQGQGEQFF
TGTGCCAGCAGTTTGCCCGGACAGGGACAGGGTGAGCAGTTCTTC
>TRBV5-1|NA|TRBD1|TRBJ2-1
CASSLGQGKYNEQFF
TGCGCCAGCAGCTTGGGACAGGGAAAATACAATGAGCAGTTCTTC
>TRBV6-5|NA|NA|TRBJ1-5
CASSEPGWNQPQHF
TGTGCCAGCAGTGAACCGGGGTGGAATCAGCCCCAGCATTTT
>TRBV30|NA|TRBD1|TRBJ2-3
CAWSGDRGTDTQYF
TGTGCCTGGAGCGGGGACAGGGGCACAGATACGCAGTATTTT
>TRBV9|NA|TRBD2|TRBJ2-1
CASSVAKAQRGGQEQFF
TGTGCCAGCAGCGTAGCTAAGGCACAGCGGGGGGGCCAAGAGCAGTTCTTC
>TRBV11-2|NA|TRBD1|TRBJ2-2
CASSSDRGNTGELFF
TGTGCCAGCAGCTCTGACAGGGGAAACACCGGGGAGCTGTTTTTT
>TRBV6-1|NA|TRBD2|TRBJ2-5
CASSDGLAGETQYF
TGTGCCAGCAGTGACGGACTAGCGGGCGAGACCCAGTACTTC
>TRBV2|NA|TRBD1|TRBJ1-6
CASSDRQGSPLHF
TGTGCCAGCAGTGACAGACAGGGTTCACCCCTCCACTTT
>TRBV4-1|NA|NA|TRBJ2-7
CASSPGHVEEGYEQYF
TGCGCCAGCAGCCCTGGCCACGTAGAGGAAGGCTACGAGCAGTACTTC
>TRBV13|few|TRBD1|TRBJ2-5
CASSLGTGGETQYF
TGTGCCAGCAGCTTAGGTACAGGGGGAGAGACCCAGTACTTC
>TRBV6-5|NA|TRBD1|TRBJ1-5
CASSPAGTAWHF
TGTGCCAGCAGCCCGGCTGGGACAGCATGGCATTTT
>TRBV5-1|NA|TRBD1|TRBJ2-2
CASSLLGQGAGELFF
TGCGCCAGCAGCTTGTTGGGACAGGGGGCCGGGGAGCTGTTTTTT
>TRBV12-5|many|NA|TRBJ1-5
CASGSGDQPQHF
TGTGCTAGTGGTTCGGGTGATCAGCCCCAGCATTTT
>TRBV7-2|NA|NA|TRBJ1-1
CASSLVGAPMAEAFF
TGTGCCAGCAGCTTAGTTGGGGCCCCGATGGCTGAAGCTTTCTTT
>TRBV10-3|NA|TRBD1|TRBJ2-7
CAIAADREWDYEQYF
TGTGCCATCGCAGCCGACAGGGAATGGGACTACGAGCAGTACTTC
>TRBV28|NA|NA|TRBJ1-2
CASSFSKNFYGYTF
TGTGCCAGCAGTTTTAGTAAGAATTTCTATGGCTACACCTTC
>TRBV27|once|TRBD1|TRBJ2-7
CASSARQGYEQYF
TGTGCCAGCAGTGCAAGACAGGGATACGAGCAGTACTTC
>TRBV7-9|NA|NA|TRBJ1-4
CASSPGEKLFF
TGTGCCAGCAGCCCCGGTGAAAAACTGTTTTTT
>TRBV30|NA|NA|TRBJ1-4
CAWSDPPGTTNEKLFF
TGTGCCTGGAGTGACCCTCCAGGTACAACTAATGAAAAACTGTTTTTT
>TRBV6-5|once|NA|TRBJ2-7
CASSWVGQVGFYEQYF
TGTGCCAGCAGTTGGGTGGGGCAGGTTGGGTTCTACGAGCAGTACTTC
>TRBV28|NA|NA|TRBJ1-2
CASSSWGGRWGYTF
TGTGCCAGCAGCTCGTGGGGGGGGCGGTGGGGCTACACCTTC
>TRBV2|NA|TRBD1|TRBJ2-4
CAIGQEPLGSAKNIQYF
TGTGCCATTGGACAGGAGCCGTTGGGGTCCGCCAAAAACATTCAGTACTTC
>TRBV4-1|NA|NA|TRBJ2-7
CASSHVGHSSYEQYF
TGCGCCAGCAGCCACGTAGGACATTCCTCCTACGAGCAGTACTTC
>TRBV5-1|NA|NA|TRBJ1-4
CASRVLGRGEKLFF
TGCGCCAGCAGAGTGTTAGGGCGGGGGGAAAAACTGTTTTTT
>TRBV5-4|once|NA|TRBJ1-6
CASSLDGKFTLHF
TGTGCCAGCAGCTTGGACGGGAAATTCACCCTCCACTTT
>TRBV5-1|few|NA|TRBJ2-2
CASSLGAGVLDGELFF
TGCGCCAGCAGCTTGGGGGCAGGGGTACTCGACGGGGAGCTGTTTTTT
>TRBV5-1|NA|TRBD1|TRBJ2-3
CASSLGQGARASTDTQYF
TGCGCCAGCAGCCTAGGACAGGGGGCGCGGGCTAGCACAGATACGCAGTATTTT
>TRBV29-1|NA|TRBD1|TRBJ1-1
CSERQGETEAFF
TGCAGCGAGAGACAGGGGGAAACTGAAGCTTTCTTT
>TRBV28|NA|TRBD1|TRBJ2-7
CASSGQGRDF
TGTGCCAGCAGTGGACAGGGACGGGACTTC
>TRBV19|NA|NA|TRBJ1-1
CASSIGFGEAFF
TGTGCCAGTAGTATTGGATTCGGGGAAGCTTTCTTT
>TRBV7-2|NA|TRBD2|TRBJ2-1
CASSLGEAGGIDEQFF
TGTGCCAGCAGCTTAGGGGAAGCGGGGGGTATCGATGAGCAGTTCTTC